This is a list of T cell receptor beta chains from one sample in a study of Ad26.COV2.S vaccination and SARS-CoV-2 variants. Produced via immunoSEQ multiplex PCR; TCRdb's table is partial and in-frame only. The sample yields around 350,000 clones, approximately 85% seen once. The sequenced sample was peripheral blood, obtained in a trial of Ad26.COV2.S vaccine versus placebo. Every receptor here comes from a person between 18 and 65 years old who received the Ad26.COV2.S COVID-19 vaccine or a placebo. Each CDR3 is given without its conserved first and last residue. The order of the fields is D gene, V gene, CDR3 protein. A D gene is named only where the DNA matches it firmly.

>.|TRBV9
ASSAAASSNEQF
>TRBD1|TRBV5-4
ASSTGGATNTYEQY
>.|TRBV12-3/TRBV12-4
ASSFGAWDGYT
>TRBD2|TRBV7-6
ASSFSTSGYEQY
>TRBD1|TRBV27
ASSFRGLDRDEAF
>TRBD2|TRBV19
ASSITSGRTYNEQF
>.|TRBV18
ASSPRSRGDEQF
>TRBD2|TRBV7-6
ASSFLAAYNEQF
>TRBD2|TRBV7-8
ASSLGGGRVTGELF
>.|TRBV7-8
ASSPRGPNYGYT
>.|TRBV3-1/TRBV3-2
ASSQTQDANYGYT
>TRBD2|TRBV19
ASLPTSGHTDTQY
>TRBD2|TRBV18
ASSLLGLAGGYNEQF
>TRBD1|TRBV16
ASSHPTGVNTEAF
>.|TRBV30
AWSRQENTEAF
>.|TRBV7-8
ASSESRHSEQF
>.|TRBV28
ASSGRGAAMSYEQY
>TRBD1|TRBV7-2
ASSLVARQGRVMGSLF
>.|TRBV5-1
ASSAEGVEETQY
>.|TRBV12-3/TRBV12-4
ARGIWGCEQY
>.|TRBV25-1
ASKEHGVAEAF
>.|TRBV6-6
ASSYVPYEQY
>TRBD1|TRBV2
ASSEGVGGWETQY